This entry is about one TCR beta chain. The source of the sample is a study of blood T cell repertoires in COVID-19. Study context: The samples span acute and convalescent COVID-19 from the United States, Italy and Spain. T cells, B-cell-depleted T cells, or PBMCs supplied cDNA or gDNA.

Per the original data handling: Amplification with reference gene primers provided the estimates of nucleated cell counts. Assay used: immunoSEQ multiplex PCR; TCRdb lists only in-frame clones, some missing. That table gives V, J and clone size, and the DNA gave D and trimming. The table lists 35,000 to 50,000 clones, over 75% of them singletons. This CDR3 spans 17 amino acids. Per the germline V gene, CDR1 is SGHKS and CDR2 is YYEKEE (reference sequence). V shed 4 bases, J shed 2 bases, and the junction held 10 bases outside the gene matches. The sequenced sample consisted of peripheral blood. The receptor was isolated from a human donor in a cohort sampled during active COVID-19. The chain joins TRBV5-5 to TRBJ1-4; 8 bases agree with TRBD1. The CDR3: CASSLGGQAVTNEKLFF. DNA for the CDR3: TGTGCCAGCAGCCTGGGGGGACAGGCCGTCACTAATGAAAAACTGTTTTTT.